Listed below are T cell receptor beta chains from one sample, sequenced in a study of blood T cells in healthy people across ages. A single record per CDR3 protein comes from TCRdb applying MiXCR to the 5' RACE reads. Among about 760,000 distinct CDR3 sequences listed, roughly 25% were seen once. This sample also belongs to another study, concerning T cells of mothers and their children.

Sequenced input: blood. These receptors were taken from a boy between 10 and 17 years old in good health. Each CDR3 is given with its conserved first and last residue. Each record gives: CDR3 protein, CDR3 DNA, clone size, J gene, D gene, V gene. D genes are given only for firm matches. Expanded clones get a size class; other rows say once, few or many, or leave the size out.

CASSQEYSHGDYGYTF | TGTGCCAGCAGCCAAGAATACAGTCACGGGGACTATGGCTACACCTTC | few | TRBJ1-2 | . | TRBV3-1
CASPLPGTETQYF | TGTGCCAGCCCTCTTCCGGGTACAGAGACCCAGTACTTC | few | TRBJ2-5 | . | TRBV7-2
CASSRTGSFGFADTQYF | TGTGCCAGCTCGCGGACAGGCTCGTTTGGTTTCGCAGATACGCAGTATTTT | few | TRBJ2-3 | TRBD1 | TRBV18
CASTWGRNYGYTF | TGTGCCAGTACCTGGGGGAGAAACTATGGCTACACCTTC | . | TRBJ1-2 | . | TRBV2
CSAKGRSRLYEQYF | TGCAGTGCTAAAGGACGCTCACGTCTCTACGAGCAGTACTTC | . | TRBJ2-7 | . | TRBV20-1
CASSVDIETYYNEQFF | TGTGCCAGCAGCGTAGATATAGAAACGTATTACAATGAGCAGTTCTTC | few | TRBJ2-1 | . | TRBV9
CASSSNLARSSGNTIYF | TGTGCCAGCAGCTCCAACCTGGCGCGGAGCTCTGGAAACACCATATATTTT | few | TRBJ1-3 | . | TRBV7-6
CASSFGTGEVNIQYF | TGTGCCAGCAGCTTCGGGACAGGGGAGGTGAACATTCAGTACTTC | few | TRBJ2-4 | TRBD1 | TRBV7-2
CASSPSLQETQYF | TGTGCCAGCTCTCCATCTCTGCAGGAGACCCAGTACTTC | many | TRBJ2-5 | . | TRBV5-4
CASSRTSGGHNNEQFF | TGCGCCAGCAGCCGGACTAGCGGGGGGCACAACAATGAGCAGTTCTTC | . | TRBJ2-1 | TRBD2 | TRBV5-1
CSVTRTGNYEQYF | TGCAGCGTAACTAGGACAGGGAATTACGAGCAGTACTTC | . | TRBJ2-7 | TRBD1 | TRBV29-1
CASSSGGWGETQYF | TGTGCCAGCAGCTCAGGGGGCTGGGGGGAGACCCAGTACTTC | . | TRBJ2-5 | TRBD1 | TRBV7-2
CASSLGLRLAGAGNEQFF | TGTGCCAGCAGCTTAGGCCTTCGACTAGCGGGAGCTGGGAATGAGCAGTTCTTC | few | TRBJ2-1 | TRBD2 | TRBV13
CASSPHGDEQFF | TGCGCCAGCAGCCCACACGGGGATGAGCAGTTCTTC | few | TRBJ2-1 | . | TRBV5-1
CASSYLGGPGNEQFF | TGTGCCAGCAGTTACTTAGGGGGCCCGGGCAATGAGCAGTTCTTC | . | TRBJ2-1 | TRBD1 | TRBV6-2/TRBV6-3
CSAWTSGGSYNEQFF | TGCAGTGCTTGGACTAGCGGGGGCTCCTACAATGAGCAGTTCTTC | few | TRBJ2-1 | TRBD2 | TRBV20-1
CASSPRTAVGDTQYF | TGTGCCAGCAGCCCGAGGACAGCCGTTGGAGATACGCAGTATTTT | few | TRBJ2-3 | . | TRBV13
CASRLTSGYTDTQYF | TGTGCCAGCAGGCTGACTAGCGGATACACAGATACGCAGTATTTT | once | TRBJ2-3 | TRBD2 | TRBV12-3/TRBV12-4